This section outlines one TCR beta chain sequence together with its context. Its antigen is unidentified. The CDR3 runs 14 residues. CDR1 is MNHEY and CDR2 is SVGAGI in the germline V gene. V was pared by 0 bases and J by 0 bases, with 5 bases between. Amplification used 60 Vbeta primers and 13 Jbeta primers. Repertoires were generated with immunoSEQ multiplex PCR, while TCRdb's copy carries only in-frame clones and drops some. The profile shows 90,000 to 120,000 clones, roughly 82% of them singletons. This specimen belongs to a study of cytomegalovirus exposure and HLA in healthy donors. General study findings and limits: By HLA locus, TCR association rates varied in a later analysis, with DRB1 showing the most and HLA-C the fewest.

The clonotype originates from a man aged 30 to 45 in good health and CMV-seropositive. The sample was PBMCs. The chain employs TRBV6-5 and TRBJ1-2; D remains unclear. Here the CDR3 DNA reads TGTGCCAGCAGTTACTCCGGGACTAACTATGGCTACACCTTC. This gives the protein CASSYSGTNYGYTF.